This T cell receptor beta chain was identified during a study of Ad26.COV2.S vaccination and SARS-CoV-2 variants. The overall study: Ad26.COV2.S shots went into the muscle once or twice, 56 days apart.

Treatment indicated: over 15 received Ad26.COV2.S at low or high dose, single or two shots; 5 received placebo; per-sample allocation not given. Specimen acquisition occurred on day 63 following the initial vaccine or placebo injection. This clone was counted between two and nine times. The antigen is unknown. Findings and caveats of the study: It is possible that the TCR breadth and depth analyses underestimated the total T cell responses.

Assay used: immunoSEQ multiplex PCR; TCRdb lists only in-frame clones, some missing. The sample shows around 300,000 clones, approximately 86% of them seen only once. V lost 7 bases, J lost 4 bases, and 17 bases stayed unmatched. The CDR3 spans 17 residues. The germline V gene encodes CDR1 SGHAT and CDR2 FQNNGV. The sample was peripheral blood, taken in a trial of Ad26.COV2.S vaccine versus placebo. The clonotype was recovered from a person between 18 and 65 years old who received the Ad26.COV2.S COVID-19 vaccine or a placebo. The genes are TRBV11-2 and TRBJ2-7; 9 bases agree with TRBD2. CDR3: CASNIPWVASGKYEQYF. The CDR3, as DNA: TGTGCCAGCAACATTCCCTGGGTCGCTAGCGGGAAGTACGAGCAGTACTTC.